These 19 T cell receptor beta chains came from one sample sequenced in a study of T-cell reconstitution after alpha-beta-depleted transplantation in children. Notes on the study in general: Newly made T cells mostly supplied T-cell counts and diversity one year after transplant.

As it was prepared, the TCRbeta library received unique molecular identifiers. TCRdb called the PCR reads again in MiXCR, with one record for every CDR3 protein. The sample has about 290,000 distinct CDR3 sequences, around 7.3% seen once. Their cognate antigens are unknown. The sample consisted of peripheral blood, taken 360 days after TCRalphabeta/CD19-depleted stem cell transplant. These receptors all come from a female patient aged 2-9 years who had a stem cell transplant for Fanconi anemia, so the T cells may come from the graft donor.

The sample holds many counts of this clonotype. The chain recombines TRBV10-3 with TRBJ1-5; 12 nucleotides match TRBD1. Trimming at V came to 7 bases and at J to 6 bases, leaving 4 bases not matched to a gene. The CDR3 length is 14 residues. Germline lookup yields CDR1 ENHRY and CDR2 SYGVKD. CDR3 sequence: CAIKGTGGSQPQHF. The CDR3 nucleotides are TGTGCCATCAAGGGGACAGGGGGCTCTCAGCCCCAGCATTTT.

This chain links TRBV9 with TRBJ2-3; 8 positions match TRBD2. With V trimmed by 1 base and J by 3 bases, 13 bases remained unmatched. The CDR3 loop spans 18 amino acids. The germline V gene has CDR1 SGDLS and CDR2 YYNGEE. The CDR3 sequence: CASSVPLNPGGGTDTQYF. DNA for the CDR3: TGTGCCAGCAGCGTACCTCTCAACCCGGGGGGGGGTACAGATACGCAGTATTTT.

This clonotype appeared a few times. J is TRBJ2-1 and V is TRBV20-1, with 10 bases aligning to TRBD2. Trimming took 1 base from V and 7 from J; bases not matched to a gene: 7. Germline CDR1 is DFQATT and CDR2 is SNEGSKA (reference sequence). The CDR3 totals 15 residues. The CDR3 protein is CSARVSGGAWNEQFF. The CDR3 DNA sequence: TGCAGTGCTAGAGTAAGCGGGGGGGCGTGGAATGAGCAGTTCTTC.

This clonotype occurred many times. The chain carries TRBV7-8 and TRBJ2-7; TRBD1 matches 8 bases. This CDR3 is built from 13 residues. Trimming cost V 5 bases and J 4 bases; bases outside gene matches: 4. Germline CDR1 SGHVS, CDR2 FQNEAQ. Here the CDR3 DNA reads TGTGCCAGCAGCCTCGGGACAGGTTACGAGCAGTACTTC. It codes for CASSLGTGYEQYF.

At least ten counts were recorded for this clonotype. The chain uses TRBV5-1 and TRBJ2-1; 13 nucleotides agree with TRBD2. CDR1 SGHRS and CDR2 YFSETQ come from the germline V gene. The CDR3 sequence is 15 residues long. Trimming cost V 3 bases and J 7 bases; bases outside gene matches: 4. The CDR3 DNA follows: TGCGCCAGCAGCTCAGGACTAGCGGGGGATAATGAGCAGTTCTTC. This translates into CASSSGLAGDNEQFF.

This clonotype has ten or more counts. The chain combines TRBV25-1 with TRBJ2-7; maybe TRBD1 (6 bases). The CDR3 has 11 amino acids. Germline assignment: CDR1 MGHDK and CDR2 SYGVNS. V lost 6 bases and J lost 6, with 9 bases in between. CDR3 in amino acids: CASSRGREQYF. In nucleotides, the CDR3 is TGTGCCAGCAGCAGGGGCCGCGAGCAGTACTTC.

This clonotype showed up many times. The genes are TRBV2 and TRBJ2-1; 10 bases are shared with TRBD2. This CDR3 region has 16 residues. The germline V gene encodes CDR1 SNHLY and CDR2 FYNNEI. Germline trimming cut 6 bases from V and 4 bases from J; bases unmatched to any gene: 9. The CDR3 loop reads CASRGLWTSGYNEQFF. CDR3 coding DNA: TGTGCCAGCAGAGGCTTATGGACTAGCGGTTACAATGAGCAGTTCTTC.

The V call is TRBV5-6, the J call TRBJ2-1; 11 bases map to TRBD2. The CDR3 is 14 residues long. Germline-derived CDR1 and CDR2 are SGHDT and YYEEEE. V shed 0 bases, J shed 10 bases, and the junction held 3 bases outside the gene matches. The CDR3 DNA is TGTGCCAGCAGCTTGGCCACTAGCGGGGGCGAGCAGTTCTTC. Residues: CASSLATSGGEQFF.

This clonotype was found a few times. This rearrangement joins TRBV5-1 to TRBJ1-1; TRBD1 agrees at 7 bases. This CDR3 region has 16 residues. Germline-derived CDR1 and CDR2 are SGHRS and YFSETQ. The V and J ends lost 1 base and 2 bases, in that order; junction bases with no gene match: 8. CDR3 DNA sequence: TGCGCCAGCAGCTTGACGCCCCACAGGGGAAACACTGAAGCTTTCTTT. Translation gives CASSLTPHRGNTEAFF.

Many counts were recorded for this clonotype. The chain carries TRBV7-3 and TRBJ2-7, with TRBD2 identical over 14 bases. Germline V gives CDR1 SGHTA, CDR2 FQGTGA. This CDR3 comprises 16 residues. With 5 bases clipped from V and 0 bases from J, the junction kept 3 bases outside the gene matches. As DNA, the CDR3 is TGTGCCAGCAGCCCAGGGACTAGCGGGAGCTCCTACGAGCAGTACTTC. Translated, it gives CASSPGTSGSSYEQYF.

This clonotype was observed a handful of times. The chain links TRBV5-4 to TRBJ2-7; 8 bases fit TRBD1. Germline CDR1 and CDR2: SGHNT and YYREEE (reference sequence). V was pared by 4 bases and J by 5 bases, with 8 bases of the junction left unmatched. CDR3 length: 14 residues. This CDR3 reads CASSKPGGQDEQYV. CDR3 nucleotide sequence: TGTGCCAGCAGCAAACCAGGGGGCCAGGACGAGCAGTACGTC.

This clonotype came up many times. The chain combines TRBV29-1 with TRBJ1-2; D is uncertain. This CDR3 is 13 amino acids long. V lost 0 bases and J 2 bases, leaving 7 bases between the germline ends. Germline loops: CDR1 SQVTM, CDR2 ANQGSEA. CDR3 nucleotide sequence: TGCAGCGTTGAAGAGGGAACGAACTATGGCTACACCTTC. This codes for CSVEEGTNYGYTF.

This clonotype was found many times. The rearrangement uses TRBV6-5 and TRBJ1-5; D is unclear. The CDR3 consists of 14 residues. V lost 5 bases and J lost 0, with 8 bases in between. In germline, CDR1 is MNHEY, CDR2 SVGAGI. CDR3 sequence: CASSQPYSNQPQHF. The CDR3 DNA reads as TGTGCCAGCAGTCAGCCTTATAGCAATCAGCCCCAGCATTTT.

This chain joins TRBV7-3 and TRBJ2-7; the match to TRBD1 covers 7 bases. Trimming took 5 bases from V and 2 from J; bases not matched to a gene: 15. This CDR3 is built from 17 residues. Germline V gene data show CDR1 as SGHTA and CDR2 as FQGTGA. CDR3 bases: TGTGCCAGCAGCCAACTCTTGGACAGGTCTCCTACCTACGAGCAGTACTTC. Its translation: CASSQLLDRSPTYEQYF.

This clonotype was counted at least ten times. The junction departs from germline at one end; a sequencing error may be responsible. The genes are TRBV2 and TRBJ2-7; perhaps TRBD1 as D (6 bases). The CDR3 has 15 amino acids. Germline CDR1 SNHLY, CDR2 FYNNEI. CDR3 sequence: CASSEARGSSYEQYF. CDR3 sequence (DNA): TGTGCCAGCAGCGAAGCCAGGGGCAGCTCCTACGAGCAGTACTTC.

This clonotype was observed at least ten times. This chain uses TRBV2 with TRBJ2-1, with TRBD1 matching over 10 bases. The germline V gene encodes CDR1 SNHLY and CDR2 FYNNEI. The CDR3 covers 14 residues. The trim removed 10 bases at V and 8 bases at J, leaving 11 bases unmatched. The CDR3 protein is CATLDRGQVDEQFF. CDR3 bases: TGTGCCACCCTAGACAGGGGGCAAGTGGATGAGCAGTTCTTC.

This clonotype was counted ten times or more. CDR3 protein: CSAGTQGLKETQYF. In DNA form, the CDR3 reads TGCAGTGCAGGGACTCAGGGACTAAAAGAGACCCAGTACTTC. The V call is TRBV20-1, the J call TRBJ2-5; 7 bases fit TRBD2. The CDR3 contains 14 residues. Losses at the gene ends were 6 bases for V and 3 bases for J; bases not matched to a gene: 10. Germline loops: CDR1 DFQATT, CDR2 SNEGSKA (reference sequence).

This clonotype was observed a few times. The chain has TRBV3-1 and TRBJ2-1; D not resolved. The V gene lost 0 bases and the J gene lost 7 bases, with 13 bases spanning the gap. Germline V gives CDR1 LGHDT, CDR2 YNNKEL (reference sequence). The CDR3 sequence is 15 residues long. In nucleotides, the CDR3 is TGTGCCAGCAGCCAAGACGGCCTTTCAAGGAATGAGCAGTTCTTC. Residues: CASSQDGLSRNEQFF.

This clonotype came up many times. The chain employs TRBV9 and TRBJ2-1; TRBD1 or TRBD2 may be the D gene (6 bases each). The CDR3 is 17 residues long. Germline V lookup: CDR1 SGDLS, CDR2 YYNGEE. Trimming removed 0 bases at V and 3 bases at J, with 16 bases between. The DNA of the CDR3 is TGTGCCAGCAGCGTAGGACTAAGGGGGGACCTCTACAATGAGCAGTTCTTC. Translated: CASSVGLRGDLYNEQFF.